This record covers a single TCR beta chain. The data stem from a study of blood T cell repertoires in COVID-19. Looking at the study overall: COVID-19 samples from acute and convalescent phases originated in the United States, Italy and Spain. T cells, B-cell-depleted T cells, or PBMCs supplied cDNA or gDNA.

In the source study's methods: By means of reference gene primer amplification, nucleated cell counts were estimated. Sequencing was performed with immunoSEQ multiplex PCR; in TCRdb, only in-frame clones are kept and a portion is missing. The D gene and trimming were derived from the DNA, and the V and J assignments and clone size from that table. The sample holds about 89,000 clones, about nine tenths seen once. V gave up 5 bases and J gave up 4 bases; unmatched junction bases: 6. Germline V CDR1 and CDR2: SGHAT, FQNNGV. The CDR3 length is 14 residues. The sequence was obtained from a male donor with acute or convalescent COVID-19. The genes are TRBV11-2 and TRBJ2-3; 7 bases are a match to TRBD1. The sample comprised peripheral blood. The DNA for the CDR3 is TGTGCCAGCAGCCAAGACAGGGCCGCAGATACGCAGTATTTT. This encodes CASSQDRAADTQYF.